Sequencing of this TCR beta chain was carried out in a study of T cell responses to AZD1222 COVID-19 vaccine. TCRdb keeps only in-frame clones here, not all; method: immunoSEQ multiplex PCR. This table has about 96,000 clones, roughly nine tenths appearing once. With regard to this clone: What it binds is not known.

Overall study findings and caveats: Vaccination with two AZD1222 doses was followed by a rise in Spike-specific TCR breadth and depth. Clonal diversity was possibly underestimated; the donors were predominantly white British and more often female. Seropositivity was recorded at baseline in only a handful of AZD1222 recipients. All repertoire sampling was performed exclusively after the peak T cell response.

This CDR3 region has 16 residues. Trimming stripped 0 bases from V and 3 bases from J, with 13 bases between. Per germline, CDR1 SGHRS and CDR2 YFSETQ. The material sequenced was peripheral blood, taken on day 0 of AZD1222 vaccination. The clonotype originates from an adult in good health. V gene TRBV5-1 combines with J gene TRBJ1-3, with D possibly TRBD1 on 5 matching bases. CDR3 DNA: TGCGCCAGCAGCTTGGCCGGGACGGAGAGTGGAAACACCATATATTTT. Amino acids: CASSLAGTESGNTIYF.